The clone carrying this T cell receptor beta chain was seen a single time. The data originate from a study of blood T cell repertoires in COVID-19. Clones were read by immunoSEQ multiplex PCR, and TCRdb kept only the in-frame ones, dropping some. The sample has approximately 250,000 clones; 70% to 90% are singletons. The sequence was collected from a man aged 50-59 years with acute or convalescent COVID-19. The sample taken for sequencing was peripheral blood.

CDR3 loop: CASSWLSSSSSYNEQFF. DNA for the CDR3: TGCGCCAGCAGCTGGCTCAGTAGCAGCAGCTCCTACAATGAGCAGTTCTTC. The rearrangement uses TRBV5-1 and TRBJ2-1; D call uncertain. The CDR3 consists of 17 residues. Trimming left V 3 bases short and J 0 bases short, with 16 bases between. Germline values: CDR1 SGHRS, CDR2 YFSETQ.